A single sample gave rise to the 26 T cell receptor beta chains below, sequenced in a study of cytomegalovirus exposure and HLA in healthy donors. In the PCR, 60 Vbeta and 13 Jbeta primers were used. TCRdb's table, derived via immunoSEQ multiplex PCR, lists solely in-frame clones and lacks some. The sample data list some 130,000 clones. Sequencing input: PBMCs. Source of these receptors: an older woman in good health and CMV-seronegative.

V gene TRBV2 combines with J gene TRBJ2-4; 8 bases are a match to TRBD2. With V trimmed by 3 bases and J by 1 base, 5 bases remained unmatched. Per the germline V gene, CDR1 is SNHLY and CDR2 is FYNNEI. This CDR3 is 16 amino acids long. The CDR3 nucleotides are TGTGCCAGCAGTGACCCGGGGGGGAGGGCCAAAAACATTCAGTACTTC. It translates to CASSDPGGRAKNIQYF.

The rearrangement links TRBV18 to TRBJ2-1; 9 positions match TRBD2. Losses at the gene ends were 5 bases for V and 1 base for J; bases not matched to a gene: 12. CDR1 and CDR2 (germline): KGHSH, LQKENI. This CDR3 region has 18 residues. The CDR3 is CASSAQSTSGPSYNEQFF. CDR3 sequence (DNA): TGTGCCAGCTCAGCTCAGAGCACTAGCGGGCCTTCCTACAATGAGCAGTTCTTC.

V gene TRBV28 combines with J gene TRBJ1-1; 7 nucleotides align to TRBD1. The CDR3 runs 14 residues. Germline CDR1 is MDHEN and CDR2 is SYDVKM. Unmatched junction bases numbered 10, after V lost 6 bases and J lost 6 bases. The CDR3 reads CASRPVLDRAEAFF. The DNA for the CDR3 is TGTGCCAGCAGGCCAGTTTTAGACAGGGCTGAAGCTTTCTTT.

The V and J genes are TRBV28 and TRBJ2-7; 12 bases map to TRBD2. The CDR3 is made up of 14 amino acids. The V gene's germline CDR1 is MDHEN and CDR2 SYDVKM. J lost 0 bases, V lost 7 bases, and 1 base had no gene match. CDR3 coding DNA: TGTGCCAGCACTAGCGGGGGGGCCTCCTACGAGCAGTACTTC. Translating gives CASTSGGASYEQYF.

The rearrangement joins TRBV10-3 to TRBJ1-2, with D possibly matching TRBD1 (5 bases). V dropped 9 bases and J dropped 0 bases, with 11 bases sitting between them. CDR1 is ENHRY and CDR2 is SYGVKD in the germline V gene. The CDR3 sequence is 13 residues long. CDR3 DNA: TGTGCCATGGCCCGGGGGACTAACTATGGCTACACCTTC. Protein product: CAMARGTNYGYTF.

This sequence joins TRBV19 and TRBJ2-7, with D maybe TRBD1 (6 bases). V was pared by 4 bases and J by 0 bases, with 10 bases between. The CDR3 sequence is 14 residues long. The V gene's germline CDR1 is LNHDA and CDR2 SQIVND (reference sequence). CDR3 DNA sequence: TGTGCCAGTAGTACCGACAGGAGCTCCTACGAGCAGTACTTC. As protein: CASSTDRSSYEQYF.

The genes are TRBV6-5 and TRBJ1-2; 7 positions match TRBD1. This CDR3 is 13 amino acids long. V shed 5 bases, J shed 4 bases, and the junction held 4 bases outside the gene matches. The germline gives CDR1 MNHEY, CDR2 SVGAGI. CDR3 region: CASSVQGIYGYTF. The CDR3 DNA reads TGTGCCAGCAGTGTACAGGGGATCTATGGCTACACCTTC.

The CDR3 loop is CASSIQDNEQFF. CDR3 bases: TGTGCCAGCAGCATTCAGGACAATGAGCAGTTCTTC. The genes are TRBV6-6 and TRBJ2-1; no definite D call. The CDR3 is 12 residues long. With 6 bases removed from V and 5 bases from J, the gap between germline ends came to 8 bases. CDR1 and CDR2 from the germline V gene are MNHNY and SVGAGI (reference sequence).

The V call is TRBV7-2, the J call TRBJ2-7; 10 nucleotides align to TRBD1. The germline CDR1 and CDR2 sequences are SGHTA and FQGNSA. After removal of 5 bases from V and 4 bases from J, the junction contained 11 bases not matched to a gene. CDR3 length: 16 residues. DNA for the CDR3: TGTGCCAGCAGCATAGACTCCGGGACAGGGGCATACGAGCAGTACTTC. It translates to CASSIDSGTGAYEQYF.

The gene calls are TRBV10-2 and TRBJ2-6, with 12 nucleotides matching TRBD1. The CDR3 has 17 amino acids. With 6 bases clipped from V and 3 bases from J, the junction kept 6 bases outside the gene matches. Per germline, CDR1 WSHSY and CDR2 SAAADI. In nucleotides, the CDR3 is TGCGCCAGCAGGCCCGGGACAGGGGGCCTTGGGGCCAACGTCCTGACTTTC. Translation gives CASRPGTGGLGANVLTF.

The chain has TRBV30 and TRBJ2-5, with 9 bases identical to TRBD2. The J call may be wrong; the DNA end is better matched by TRBJ2-7. CDR3 length: 13 residues. The germline V gene encodes CDR1 GTSNPN and CDR2 SVGIG (reference sequence). CDR3: CAWATSGAYEQYF. The CDR3 nucleotides are TGTGCCTGGGCGACTAGCGGTGCCTACGAGCAGTACTTC.

V is TRBV5-4 and J is TRBJ2-7; a possible D gene is TRBD1 (6 bases). CDR1 is SGHNT and CDR2 is YYREEE in the germline V gene (reference sequence). V lost 5 bases and J lost 5, with 8 bases in between. This CDR3 is 11 amino acids long. The CDR3 nucleotides are TGTGCCAGCAGTTCAGGGGACGAGCAGTACTTC. It translates to CASSSGDEQYF.

The chain carries TRBV4-1 and TRBJ1-2; the match to TRBD1 covers 8 bases. The length of the CDR3 is 16 residues. Germline V gene data show CDR1 as MGHRA and CDR2 as YSYEKL. Trimming removed 3 bases from V and 1 base from J; junction bases left unmatched: 7. The CDR3 sequence: CASSQPTGGLNYGYTF. CDR3 nucleotides: TGCGCCAGCAGCCAGCCAACAGGGGGACTTAACTATGGCTACACCTTC.

The gene calls are TRBV7-9 and TRBJ2-2, with 11 bases fitting TRBD1. There are 16 residues in the CDR3. The junction had 9 bases not matched to a gene; V was cut back by 5 bases and J by 7 bases. Germline CDR1 reads SEHNR; CDR2 reads FQNEAQ (reference sequence). For the CDR3, the DNA is TGTGCCAGCAGCGGCGAGGGGACAGGGGGAGGCGGGGAGCTGTTTTTT. It specifies CASSGEGTGGGGELFF.

J is TRBJ1-5 and V is TRBV7-9; 8 bases are a match to TRBD1. Germline V gene sequence: CDR1 SEHNR, CDR2 FQNEAQ (reference sequence). The CDR3 length is 15 residues. The J segment lost 3 bases and the V segment lost 1 base, leaving 2 bases of the junction unmatched. The CDR3 sequence is CASSLGTGINQPQHF. The CDR3 DNA reads TGTGCCAGCAGCTTAGGGACAGGGATCAATCAGCCCCAGCATTTT.

The chain uses TRBV10-2 and TRBJ2-7; D perhaps matches TRBD1 (6 bases). This CDR3 is built from 11 residues. V shed 10 bases and J shed 7 bases, with 14 bases lying between them. CDR1 and CDR2 (germline): WSHSY, SAAADI. CDR3 DNA sequence: TGCGCCACTCAACCTGGGACAGAGCAGTACTTC. It is translated as CATQPGTEQYF.

V usage is TRBV2 and J usage is TRBJ1-3, with TRBD1 as a possible D gene (6 bases). CDR3 length equals 14 residues. From germline, CDR1 is SNHLY and CDR2 FYNNEI. The V gene lost 8 bases and the J gene lost 0 bases, with 11 bases spanning the gap. In DNA form, the CDR3 reads TGTGCCAGCGCGGACAGAATCTCTGGAAACACCATATATTTT. Amino acids: CASADRISGNTIYF.

J is TRBJ2-3 and V is TRBV18; 11 nucleotides agree with TRBD2. The V and J ends lost 3 bases and 3 bases, in that order; junction bases with no gene match: 2. Per the germline V gene, CDR1 is KGHSH and CDR2 is LQKENI. The CDR3 contains 15 residues. The CDR3 reads CASSPTSGSTDTQYF. Here the CDR3 DNA reads TGTGCCAGCTCACCTACTAGCGGGAGTACAGATACGCAGTATTTT.

This chain connects TRBV28 to TRBJ1-6; the match to TRBD1 covers 10 bases. Germline V gene sequence: CDR1 MDHEN, CDR2 SYDVKM. The V and J ends lost 5 bases and 7 bases, in that order; junction bases with no gene match: 2. The CDR3 is made up of 14 amino acids. The CDR3 reads CASSLGQGNSPLHF. The CDR3 nucleotides read TGTGCCAGCAGTCTGGGACAGGGGAATTCACCCCTCCACTTT.

Written as DNA, the CDR3 is TGTGCCAGCAACGTGGAGGGGAACTCCTACAATGAGCAGTTCTTC. This encodes CASNVEGNSYNEQFF. The rearrangement links TRBV5-4 to TRBJ2-1; the D gene is possibly TRBD2 (6 bases). This CDR3 region has 15 residues. V lost 6 bases to trimming and J lost 0 bases, with 13 bases between them. CDR1 is SGHNT, CDR2 YYREEE, per germline (reference sequence).

This chain joins TRBV2 and TRBJ2-1; D is uncertain. Per germline, CDR1 SNHLY and CDR2 FYNNEI. Trimming stripped 7 bases from V and 4 bases from J, with 11 bases between. The CDR3 is made up of 13 amino acids. The CDR3 sequence is CASTFQKYNEQFF. The CDR3 region has the DNA TGTGCCAGCACGTTCCAGAAATACAATGAGCAGTTCTTC.

The gene calls are TRBV5-6 and TRBJ1-6; weak D call: TRBD1 (5 bases). From germline, CDR1 is SGHDT and CDR2 YYEEEE. V shed 3 bases and J shed 9 bases, with 16 bases lying between them. The CDR3 has 15 amino acids. In nucleotides, the CDR3 is TGTGCCAGCAGCTCCATGGGGGGTTTCGGTTCACCCCTCCACTTT. This translates into CASSSMGGFGSPLHF. The variable domain in full, completed from reference TRBV5-6 and TRBJ1-6, reads DAGVTQSPTHLIKTRGQQVTLRCSPKSGHDTVSWYQQALGQGPQFIFQYYEEEERQRGNFPDRFSGHQFPNYSSELNVNALLLGDSALYLCASSSMGGFGSPLHFGNGTRLTVT.

This chain links TRBV28 with TRBJ1-2; D is perhaps TRBD1 (6 bases). V lost 5 bases and J lost 6, with 16 bases in between. This CDR3 contains 14 residues. Germline V gene data show CDR1 as MDHEN and CDR2 as SYDVKM. The CDR3 protein is CASSTGSFKDGYTF. CDR3 in DNA: TGTGCCAGCAGTACAGGGAGTTTTAAGGATGGCTACACCTTC.

The chain recombines TRBV18 with TRBJ2-1; TRBD1 matches at 10 bases. The CDR3 runs 15 residues. Trimming removed 2 bases from V and 7 bases from J; junction bases left unmatched: 5. Germline CDR1 KGHSH, CDR2 LQKENI. CDR3 loop: CASSPVGQGRNEQFF. The CDR3 region has the DNA TGTGCCAGCTCACCAGTGGGACAGGGGAGGAATGAGCAGTTCTTC.

The chain combines TRBV15 with TRBJ2-7, with TRBD1 matching 9 bases. V gave up 0 bases and J gave up 6 bases; unmatched junction bases: 6. The CDR3 runs to 15 residues. The germline V gene has CDR1 LNHNV and CDR2 YYDKDF (reference sequence). The CDR3, as DNA: TGTGCCACCAGCAGAGATTGGGGACAGGGCCGCGAGCAGTACTTC. This encodes CATSRDWGQGREQYF. The entire variable domain, with the rest obtained from reference TRBV15 and TRBJ2-7, is as follows: DAMVIQNPRYQVTQFGKPVTLSCSQTLNHNVMYWYQQKSSQAPKLLFHYYDKDFNNEADTPDNFQSRRPNTSFCFLDIRSPGLGDTAMYLCATSRDWGQGREQYFGPGTRLTVT.

The chain joins TRBV2 to TRBJ1-5; 8 nucleotides line up with TRBD1. Per germline, CDR1 SNHLY and CDR2 FYNNEI. Losses at the gene ends were 1 base for V and 1 base for J; bases not matched to a gene: 0. The CDR3 loop spans 15 amino acids. This CDR3 reads CASSEGQGSNQPQHF. The CDR3 DNA is TGTGCCAGCAGTGAAGGACAGGGGAGCAATCAGCCCCAGCATTTT.